The 21 T cell receptor beta chains listed next were all sequenced from one sample in a study of blood T cell repertoires in COVID-19 (dated by TCRdb to about 2020). Preparation of the library involved the immunoSEQ multiplex PCR assay. The source is immuneACCESS, and TCRdb retained only in-frame sequences with V and J called. Part of the clones is not carried over; for the studies checked, unresolved V genes explain less than half of this, and the remainder is unexplained. Here the sample has 200,000 to 300,000 clones; around 88% occur a single time. Roughly 8.6% of the sample rests with the top ten. The sequenced sample was PBMCs or T cells enriched from blood (not recorded which). The receptor source for this set is a man aged 35-49 years who had recovered from COVID-19.

The V call is TRBV5-4, the J call TRBJ1-1, with TRBD1 matching 9 bases. Trimming took 4 bases from V and 10 from J; bases not matched to a gene: 5. From germline, CDR1 is SGHNT and CDR2 YYREEE (reference sequence). This CDR3 is built from 12 residues. This CDR3 reads CASSRDRATAFF. For the CDR3, the DNA is TGTGCCAGCAGCAGGGACAGGGCGACAGCTTTCTTT.

The V and J genes are TRBV7-2 and TRBJ1-2; D is undetermined. CDR1 is SGHTA, CDR2 FQGNSA, per germline. CDR3 length: 17 residues. V was pared by 5 bases and J by 0 bases, with 19 bases between. CDR3 sequence reads: CASSPQADRNANYGYTF. Written as DNA, the CDR3 is TGTGCCAGCAGCCCCCAGGCAGATCGAAATGCTAACTATGGCTACACCTTC.

The rearrangement links TRBV11-3 to TRBJ1-2, with TRBD1 identical over 8 bases. The V gene end was trimmed by 1 base and the J gene end by 5 bases; junction bases not matched to a gene: 9. Germline V gives CDR1 SGHNT, CDR2 YENEEA. The CDR3 spans 16 residues. CDR3 nucleotide sequence: TGTGCCAGCAGCTTAGTCCCTCAGACAGGGGCTTATGGCTACACCTTC. Protein sequence: CASSLVPQTGAYGYTF.

The chain carries TRBV6-4 and TRBJ1-3; D call uncertain. Per germline, CDR1 MRHNA and CDR2 SNTAGT. CDR3 size: 13 residues. V gave up 3 bases and J gave up 3 bases, with 6 bases separating them. Here the CDR3 reads CASSESGGNTIYF. The CDR3 DNA is TGTGCCAGCAGTGAATCCGGTGGAAACACCATATATTTT.

The V call is TRBV20-1, the J call TRBJ1-2; D not certain. CDR1 is DFQATT, CDR2 SNEGSKA, per germline (reference sequence). Trimming left V 5 bases short and J 6 bases short, with 10 bases between. This CDR3 has 11 residues. The CDR3 nucleotides are TGCAGTGCTGGCTTATTCGATGGCTACACCTTC. This translates into CSAGLFDGYTF.

V usage is TRBV5-8 and J usage is TRBJ2-5, with D tentatively TRBD2 (7 bases). The CDR3 has 14 residues. The V end lost 4 bases, the J end lost 1 base, and 11 bases lay between the germline ends. Germline V CDR1 and CDR2: SGHTS, YDEGEE. The CDR3 loop is CASSVGGGQETQYF. Written as DNA, the CDR3 is TGTGCCAGCAGCGTGGGAGGGGGCCAAGAGACCCAGTACTTC.

The chain carries TRBV30 and TRBJ2-2; 9 positions agree with TRBD2. The trim removed 1 base at V and 4 bases at J, leaving 4 bases unmatched. Germline values: CDR1 GTSNPN, CDR2 SVGIG (reference sequence). CDR3 size: 15 residues. The CDR3 loop is CAWSGGGAATGELFF. DNA of the CDR3: TGTGCCTGGAGTGGCGGGGGGGCCGCCACCGGGGAGCTGTTTTTT.

The chain combines TRBV12-3 or TRBV12-4 with TRBJ2-1; D not resolved. The germline V and J ends were trimmed by 5 bases and 9 bases, with 11 bases remaining between them. The CDR3 is made up of 12 amino acids. CDR3 region: CASSQYSGEQFF. The CDR3 DNA reads TGTGCCAGCAGTCAATATTCCGGTGAGCAGTTCTTC.

The chain is built from TRBV11-3 and TRBJ1-2; 9 nucleotides match TRBD1. Trimming cost V 4 bases and J 8 bases; bases outside gene matches: 8. The CDR3 is 14 amino acids. CDR1 is SGHNT, CDR2 YENEEA, per germline. The CDR3 nucleotides read TGTGCCAGCAGCTCCGACAGGGGGATGGGCGGCTACACCTTC. Protein sequence: CASSSDRGMGGYTF.

The V call is TRBV4-3, the J call TRBJ2-3, with D perhaps TRBD2 (5 bases). This CDR3 contains 14 residues. Germline V gives CDR1 LGHNA, CDR2 YSLEER. Trimming removed 0 bases from V and 8 bases from J, with 12 bases in between. CDR3 coding DNA: TGCGCCAGCAGCCAAGATACGGGTGGAGGTACGCAGTATTTT. Translation gives CASSQDTGGGTQYF.

This rearrangement joins TRBV9 to TRBJ1-4; 7 bases map to TRBD1. V lost 4 bases and J lost 7; bases outside the gene matches: 4. This CDR3 has 13 residues. Germline lookup yields CDR1 SGDLS and CDR2 YYNGEE. DNA for the CDR3: TGTGCCAGCAGCTCCAGGGGGTCTGAAAAACTGTTTTTT. It encodes CASSSRGSEKLFF. Together with reference TRBV9 and TRBJ1-4, the CDR3 gives the full variable domain: DSGVTQTPKHLITATGQRVTLRCSPRSGDLSVYWYQQSLDQGLQFLIQYYNGEERAKGNILERFSAQQFPDLHSELNLSSLELGDSALYFCASSSRGSEKLFFGSGTQLSVL.

The chain is built from TRBV4-2 and TRBJ2-3; D is unclear. Germline lookup yields CDR1 LGHNA and CDR2 YNFKEQ. The CDR3 sequence is 11 residues long. With 3 bases removed from V and 8 bases from J, the gap between germline ends came to 6 bases. Here the CDR3 reads CASSHEVTQYF. The CDR3 DNA reads as TGTGCCAGCAGCCACGAGGTTACGCAGTATTTT.

The chain couples TRBV18 to TRBJ1-6, with 8 bases that match TRBD1. Germline CDR1 is KGHSH and CDR2 is LQKENI. This CDR3 region has 17 residues. The trim removed 2 bases at V and 0 bases at J, leaving 3 bases unmatched. DNA of the CDR3: TGTGCCAGCTCACCATCAGGGGGCAACTCCTATAATTCACCCCTCCACTTT. It specifies CASSPSGGNSYNSPLHF.

The chain couples TRBV7-2 to TRBJ1-6; 7 bases match TRBD1. CDR3 length equals 16 residues. The germline CDR1 and CDR2 sequences are SGHTA and FQGNSA. V shed 5 bases and J 9 bases; nucleotides not matched to a gene: 13. CDR3 DNA: TGTGCCAGCAGCCCCCGTGGACAGGCCACCGGTTCACCCCTCCACTTT. Translated: CASSPRGQATGSPLHF.

The V call is TRBV18, the J call TRBJ2-1, with TRBD1 matching 10 bases. Per the germline V gene, CDR1 is KGHSH and CDR2 is LQKENI. V lost 4 bases to trimming and J lost 7 bases; unmatched junction nucleotides: 7. This CDR3 is built from 15 residues. The CDR3 spells CASSHGQGGINEQFF. In DNA, the CDR3 is TGTGCCAGCTCACACGGACAGGGGGGGATTAATGAGCAGTTCTTC. Variable domain in full (rest from reference TRBV18 and TRBJ2-1): NAGVMQNPRHLVRRRGQEARLRCSPMKGHSHVYWYRQLPEEGLKFMVYLQKENIIDESGMPKERFSAEFPKEGPSILRIQQVVRGDSAAYFCASSHGQGGINEQFFGPGTRLTVL.

This clone appeared a few times. V usage is TRBV30 and J usage is TRBJ1-5; D is uncertain. V shed 0 bases and J shed 4 bases, with 13 bases lying between them. This CDR3 region has 15 residues. Germline CDR1 and CDR2: GTSNPN and SVGIG (reference sequence). CDR3: CAWSVRGVRNQPQHF. In nucleotides, the CDR3 is TGTGCCTGGAGTGTACGGGGAGTGAGAAATCAGCCCCAGCATTTT.

The rearrangement uses TRBV7-9 and TRBJ2-7; possible D gene TRBD1, 6 bases. This CDR3 contains 12 residues. CDR1 is SEHNR and CDR2 is FQNEAQ in the germline V gene (reference sequence). V was trimmed by 3 bases and J by 7 bases, leaving 10 bases between them. The CDR3 sequence is CASSLGAPEQYF. The CDR3 DNA sequence: TGTGCCAGCAGCTTGGGGGCTCCGGAGCAGTACTTC. Combining the CDR3 with reference TRBV7-9 and TRBJ2-7 gives the whole variable domain DTGVSQNPRHKITKRGQNVTFRCDPISEHNRLYWYRQTLGQGPEFLTYFQNEAQLEKSRLLSDRFSAERPKGSFSTLEIQRTEQGDSAMYLCASSLGAPEQYFGPGTRLTVT.

V usage is TRBV19 and J usage is TRBJ1-4; D call uncertain. The length of the CDR3 is 13 residues. Trimming stripped 1 base from V and 7 bases from J, with 7 bases between. CDR1 is LNHDA and CDR2 is SQIVND in the germline V gene (reference sequence). In DNA, the CDR3 is TGTGCCAGTAGTATAGGAGAGGGTGAAAAACTGTTTTTT. Encoded protein: CASSIGEGEKLFF.

CDR3 sequence: CASSIGRDGYTF. The CDR3 nucleotides are TGTGCCAGTAGTATTGGCAGGGATGGCTACACCTTC. V usage is TRBV19 and J usage is TRBJ1-2; the D gene is possibly TRBD1 (5 bases). V shed 3 bases and J shed 6 bases, with 8 bases lying between them. The V gene's germline CDR1 is LNHDA and CDR2 SQIVND (reference sequence). The CDR3 runs to 12 residues. The entire variable domain, with the rest obtained from reference TRBV19 and TRBJ1-2, is as follows: DGGITQSPKYLFRKEGQNVTLSCEQNLNHDAMYWYRQDPGQGLRLIYYSQIVNDFQKGDIAEGYSVSREKKESFPLTVTSAQKNPTAFYLCASSIGRDGYTFGSGTRLTVV.

The chain has TRBV7-9 and TRBJ1-1, with D unresolved. The germline V gene has CDR1 SEHNR and CDR2 FQNEAQ (reference sequence). The CDR3 totals 13 residues. Trimming removed 6 bases at V and 1 base at J, with 9 bases between. CDR3 residues: CASRATENTEAFF. The CDR3 DNA sequence: TGTGCCAGCAGGGCTACAGAGAACACTGAAGCTTTCTTT. The entire variable domain, with the rest obtained from reference TRBV7-9 and TRBJ1-1, is as follows: DTGVSQNPRHKITKRGQNVTFRCDPISEHNRLYWYRQTLGQGPEFLTYFQNEAQLEKSRLLSDRFSAERPKGSFSTLEIQRTEQGDSAMYLCASRATENTEAFFGQGTRLTVV.

This clone was observed a single time. The V gene is TRBV7-9, the J gene TRBJ2-7, with a possible D match to TRBD1 (5 bases). Between the trimmed V and J ends, which lost 3 bases and 0 bases, there was a span of 9 bases. CDR3 size: 14 residues. Germline V gives CDR1 SEHNR, CDR2 FQNEAQ (reference sequence). The CDR3 DNA is TGTGCCAGCAGCTTTGGCAGGGACTCCTACGAGCAGTACTTC. Its protein is CASSFGRDSYEQYF.